Sequencing of this T cell receptor (beta chain) was carried out in a study of cytomegalovirus exposure and HLA in healthy donors. The CDR3 is made up of 15 amino acids. With 6 bases clipped from V and 7 bases from J, the junction kept 9 bases outside the gene matches. Germline CDR1 reads MDHEN; CDR2 reads SYDVKM. Both 60 Vbeta primers and 13 Jbeta primers went into the PCR. Measured with immunoSEQ multiplex PCR; TCRdb has only the in-frame clones, and not every one. The data show roughly 120,000 clones, about four fifths seen once. The chain links TRBV28 to TRBJ1-2, with 12 bases aligning to TRBD1. The source is a female donor in good health and CMV-seropositive. Sequencing was carried out using PBMCs. Here the CDR3 DNA reads TGTGCCAGCAGGCATCCGGGACAGGGGGCTAGTGGCTACACCTTC. This gives the protein CASRHPGQGASGYTF.